This T cell receptor beta chain was profiled in a study of T cells expressing NK-cell markers. TCRdb processed the 5' RACE reads again and assigns one entry to each CDR3 protein, with no DNA. Recorded for this sample: about 390,000 distinct CDR3 sequences. The CDR3 has 16 amino acids. From germline, CDR1 is SEHNR and CDR2 FQNEAQ (reference sequence). The sequenced sample was blood T cells: a sorted CD56 or NKG2C T cell subset, CD4+ or CD8+ T cells, or bulk PBMC T cells (not recorded which). This TCR derives from a woman between 45 and 60 years old in good health. V gene TRBV7-9 combines with J gene TRBJ2-3; the TRBD2 assignment by TCRdb is unverifiable without DNA. This chain's CDR3 is CASSPPSFRATDTQYF.